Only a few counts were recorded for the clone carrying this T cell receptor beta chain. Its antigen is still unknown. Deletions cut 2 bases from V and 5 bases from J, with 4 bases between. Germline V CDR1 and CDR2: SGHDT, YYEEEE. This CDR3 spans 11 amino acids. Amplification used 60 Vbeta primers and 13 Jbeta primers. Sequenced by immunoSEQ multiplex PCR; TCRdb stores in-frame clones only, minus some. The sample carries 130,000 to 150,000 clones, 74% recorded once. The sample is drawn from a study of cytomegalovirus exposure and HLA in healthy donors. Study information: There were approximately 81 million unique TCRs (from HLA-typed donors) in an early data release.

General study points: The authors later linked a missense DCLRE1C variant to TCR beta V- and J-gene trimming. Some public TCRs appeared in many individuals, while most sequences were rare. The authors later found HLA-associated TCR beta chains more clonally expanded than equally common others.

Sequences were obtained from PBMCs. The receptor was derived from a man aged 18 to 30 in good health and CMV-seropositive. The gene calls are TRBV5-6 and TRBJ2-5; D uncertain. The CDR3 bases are TGTGCCAGCAGCTTCCGGGAGACCCAGTACTTC. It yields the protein CASSFRETQYF.